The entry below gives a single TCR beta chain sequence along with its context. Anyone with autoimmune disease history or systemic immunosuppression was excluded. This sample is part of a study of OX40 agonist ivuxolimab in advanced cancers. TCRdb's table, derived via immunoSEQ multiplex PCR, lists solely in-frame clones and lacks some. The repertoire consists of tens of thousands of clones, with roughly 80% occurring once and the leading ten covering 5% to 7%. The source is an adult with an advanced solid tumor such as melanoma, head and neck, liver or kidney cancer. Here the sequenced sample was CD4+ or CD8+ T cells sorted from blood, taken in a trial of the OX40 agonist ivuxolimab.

The CDR3 region is CASSYTRPGGAWMNSPLHF. The DNA of the CDR3 is TGTGCCAGCAGCTATACTCGGCCAGGGGGCGCGTGGATGAATTCACCCCTCCACTTT. The chain links TRBV14 to TRBJ1-6, with 8 bases lining up with TRBD1. The CDR3 is 19 amino acids. V lost 5 bases and J lost 7; bases outside the gene matches: 19. Per the germline V gene, CDR1 is SGHDN and CDR2 is FVKESK.